Listed below are T cell receptor beta chains from one sample, sequenced in a study of identical twins' blood T cells. MiXCR, run by TCRdb on the 5' RACE reads, gives a single entry per CDR3 protein. This table has hundreds of thousands of distinct CDR3 sequences, 28% appearing once. Sequencing was done on a sample of PBMCs. All receptors derive from a woman aged 18-49 years in good health. CDR3s include the opening cysteine and the closing phenylalanine or tryptophan. Fields, in order: CDR3 protein, CDR3 DNA, V gene, clone size, D gene, J gene, CDR3 length. D genes are given only for firm matches. A row's size may be missing; if present it is once, few, many or a size class.

CATSARNTGELFF TGTGCCACCAGCGCTCGGAACACCGGGGAGCTGTTTTTT TRBV15 NA NA TRBJ2-2 13
CASSLRGRGNTGELFF TGCGCCAGCAGCTTGCGTGGCAGGGGGAACACCGGGGAGCTGTTTTTT TRBV5-1 few NA TRBJ2-2 16
CASSLGVAETKYF TGTGCCAGCAGTTTGGGGGTGGCGGAGACCAAGTACTTC TRBV12-3/TRBV12-4 NA NA TRBJ2-5 13
CASSHQTGRNTEAFF TGTGCCAGCAGCCACCAGACAGGCCGGAACACTGAAGCTTTCTTT TRBV7-2 few NA TRBJ1-1 15
CASKSLPSSYNEQFF TGTGCCAGCAAATCTCTACCGAGCTCCTACAATGAGCAGTTCTTC TRBV6-6 few NA TRBJ2-1 15
CSVVGDRKAFF TGCAGCGTTGTGGGGGACAGGAAAGCTTTCTTT TRBV29-1 many TRBD1 TRBJ1-1 11
CASRAGTGLTGELFF TGTGCCAGCAGGGCCGGGACAGGGCTTACCGGGGAGCTGTTTTTT TRBV12-3/TRBV12-4 NA TRBD1 TRBJ2-2 15
CASSQEGFGLSDYGYTF TGTGCCAGCAGCCAAGAAGGTTTCGGGTTGAGTGACTATGGCTACACCTTC TRBV14 few NA TRBJ1-2 17
CASSEWGRNEQFF TGTGCCAGCAGTGAATGGGGGCGGAATGAGCAGTTCTTC TRBV25-1 NA NA TRBJ2-1 13
CASSLDPAQETQYF TGCGCCAGCAGCTTGGATCCGGCCCAAGAGACCCAGTACTTC TRBV5-1 NA NA TRBJ2-5 14
CASSDRVIGTEAFF TGTGCCAGCAGTGACAGGGTTATTGGCACTGAAGCTTTCTTT TRBV12-3/TRBV12-4 NA TRBD1 TRBJ1-1 14
CASGQGVNTEAFF TGTGCCAGCGGACAGGGAGTGAACACTGAAGCTTTCTTT TRBV27 many TRBD1 TRBJ1-1 13
CASSLSSGNYGYTF TGTGCCAGCAGCTTGAGTTCGGGAAACTATGGCTACACCTTC TRBV7-9 few NA TRBJ1-2 14
CASSLLELQETQYF TGCGCCAGCAGCTTGCTCGAGCTTCAAGAGACCCAGTACTTC TRBV5-1 NA NA TRBJ2-5 14
CASSEEGNQPQHF TGTGCCAGCAGTGAAGAGGGCAATCAGCCCCAGCATTTT TRBV6-4 many NA TRBJ1-5 13
CASSSRGGFPGELFF TGTGCCAGCAGCTCCAGAGGGGGTTTCCCGGGGGAGCTGTTTTTT TRBV7-6 NA NA TRBJ2-2 15
CAISVTSGGYTF TGTGCCATCAGCGTAACTAGTGGCGGCTACACCTTC TRBV9 few NA TRBJ1-2 12
CASSAASGGSNEQFF TGTGCCAGCAGCGCGGCTAGCGGGGGGAGTAATGAGCAGTTCTTC TRBV6-4 few TRBD2 TRBJ2-1 15
CASRGQGTGELFF TGTGCCAGCAGGGGGCAGGGCACCGGGGAGCTGTTTTTT TRBV2 many NA TRBJ2-2 13
CASSHLLGVSYNEQFF TGTGCCAGCAGCCACCTTTTGGGGGTATCCTACAATGAGCAGTTCTTC TRBV7-9 NA NA TRBJ2-1 16
CASSSTTPDREAFF TGTGCCAGCAGCTCCACCACTCCCGACCGAGAAGCTTTCTTT TRBV7-9 few NA TRBJ1-1 14
CSAGHGGDTEAFF TGCAGCGCCGGACACGGAGGGGACACTGAAGCTTTCTTT TRBV29-1 NA NA TRBJ1-1 13
CASSPGSGNTF TGTGCCAGCAGTCCCGGTTCAGGGAACACCTTC TRBV27 NA NA TRBJ1-2 11
CASSSYTDNEQFF TGTGCCAGCAGCTCATACACTGACAATGAGCAGTTCTTC TRBV14 NA NA TRBJ2-1 13